Each of the 22 T cell receptor beta chains below was sequenced from the same sample in a study of cytomegalovirus exposure and HLA in healthy donors. PCR used 60 Vbeta primers and 13 Jbeta primers. TCRdb's copy holds only in-frame clones and misses some; the assay was immunoSEQ multiplex PCR. The top ten clones hold approximately 2.5% of a sample with hundreds of thousands of clones, 72% of them seen once. The sample taken for sequencing was PBMCs. The receptors derive from a female donor in good health and CMV-seronegative.

The chain uses TRBV6-5 and TRBJ2-6; possibly TRBD2 for D (6 bases). The CDR3 has 15 residues. CDR1 and CDR2 from the germline V gene are MNHEY and SVGAGI. V lost 5 bases and J lost 0, with 8 bases in between. Written as DNA, the CDR3 is TGTGCCAGCAGTCCCGGGGGCTCTGGGGCCAACGTCCTGACTTTC. This encodes CASSPGGSGANVLTF.

The V call is TRBV5-4, the J call TRBJ2-3; unclear D gene. The germline CDR1 and CDR2 sequences are SGHNT and YYREEE (reference sequence). The V gene lost 4 bases and the J gene lost 1 base, with 7 bases spanning the gap. The CDR3 length is 13 residues. The CDR3 sequence: CASSRTGTDTQYF. As DNA, the CDR3 is TGTGCCAGCAGCCGCACTGGCACAGATACGCAGTATTTT.

The chain recombines TRBV5-4 with TRBJ2-7; D is perhaps TRBD1 (6 bases). Germline assignment: CDR1 SGHNT and CDR2 YYREEE (reference sequence). V was cut by 7 bases and J by 1 base, with 15 bases left in between. This CDR3 region has 14 residues. The CDR3 loop reads CASASRGTSYEQYF. The CDR3 DNA reads TGTGCCAGCGCTAGTAGGGGGACGTCCTACGAGCAGTACTTC.

This chain uses TRBV2 with TRBJ2-2; 11 bases line up with TRBD2. The CDR3 runs to 16 residues. J gave up 1 base and V 4 bases, and 2 bases lay outside the gene matches. CDR1 is SNHLY, CDR2 FYNNEI, per germline. The CDR3 nucleotides read TGTGCCAGCAGTGGTGGACTAGCGGGGAACACCGGGGAGCTGTTTTTT. This codes for CASSGGLAGNTGELFF. The full variable domain, with the rest looked up from reference TRBV2 and TRBJ2-2, is EPEVTQTPSHQVTQMGQEVILRCVPISNHLYFYWYRQILGQKVEFLVSFYNNEISEKSEIFDDQFSVERPDGSNFTLKIRSTKLEDSAMYFCASSGGLAGNTGELFFGEGSRLTVL.

CDR3 in DNA: TGTGCCAGCAGTCCAAACAGGGGCATGAGGGGTTCACCCCTCCACTTT. This sequence encodes CASSPNRGMRGSPLHF. The rearrangement uses TRBV27 and TRBJ1-6; the match to TRBD1 covers 7 bases. This CDR3 has 16 amino acids. The J segment lost 9 bases and the V segment lost 5 bases, leaving 13 bases of the junction unmatched. Germline CDR1 is MNHEY and CDR2 is SMNVEV (reference sequence).

The rearrangement uses TRBV5-1 and TRBJ2-1, with 8 bases aligning to TRBD1. V trimming: 4 bases; J trimming: 8 bases; junction bases outside the gene matches: 11. Germline lookup yields CDR1 SGHRS and CDR2 YFSETQ. The CDR3 runs 15 residues. This chain's CDR3 is CASSLPGTGTDEQFF. For the CDR3, the DNA is TGCGCCAGCAGCCTGCCCGGGACAGGTACCGATGAGCAGTTCTTC. Full variable domain (outside the CDR3, taken from reference TRBV5-1 and TRBJ2-1): KAGVTQTPRYLIKTRGQQVTLSCSPISGHRSVSWYQQTPGQGLQFLFEYFSETQRNKGNFPGRFSGRQFSNSRSEMNVSTLELGDSALYLCASSLPGTGTDEQFFGPGTRLTVL.

The V call is TRBV19, the J call TRBJ2-1; 9 bases agree with TRBD2. This CDR3 is 14 amino acids long. Trimming removed 5 bases from V and 5 bases from J; junction bases left unmatched: 4. CDR1 is LNHDA and CDR2 is SQIVND in the germline V gene (reference sequence). The CDR3 reads CASSLAGGHNEQFF. The CDR3 region has the DNA TGTGCCAGTAGTCTTGCGGGGGGGCACAATGAGCAGTTCTTC.

This rearrangement joins TRBV7-2 to TRBJ1-4, with 7 bases matching TRBD1. This CDR3 comprises 14 residues. Looked up from germline, CDR1 is SGHTA and CDR2 is FQGNSA. Germline trimming cut 2 bases from V and 4 bases from J; bases unmatched to any gene: 1. CDR3 DNA sequence: TGTGCCAGCAGCTTAAACAGGGGTAATGAAAAACTGTTTTTT. Translated: CASSLNRGNEKLFF.

The chain carries TRBV6-5 and TRBJ1-2; D not certain. CDR1 is MNHEY, CDR2 SVGAGI, per germline. Trimming shortened V by 8 bases and J by 0 bases, and 13 bases separated the two germline ends. CDR3 length: 14 residues. The CDR3 here is CASGPGASNYGYTF. The CDR3 coding sequence is TGTGCCAGCGGACCGGGAGCCTCTAACTATGGCTACACCTTC.

V gene TRBV10-1 combines with J gene TRBJ1-1; D not resolved. The CDR3 loop spans 14 amino acids. The germline CDR1 and CDR2 sequences are WNHNN and SYGVQD (reference sequence). The V end was cut by 3 bases, the J end by 1 base, with 9 bases between. CDR3 protein: CASSDPTENTEAFF. Written as DNA, the CDR3 is TGCGCCAGCAGTGACCCCACAGAGAACACTGAAGCTTTCTTT.

This clone has more than one count but fewer than ten. The chain employs TRBV2 and TRBJ1-1; D is possibly TRBD1 (5 bases). The germline gives CDR1 SNHLY, CDR2 FYNNEI. Trimming pared 4 bases from V and 1 base from J, leaving 13 bases between. This CDR3 is built from 15 residues. This CDR3 reads CASSASGDRNTEAFF. CDR3 DNA: TGTGCCAGCAGTGCGTCGGGGGATAGGAACACTGAAGCTTTCTTT.

V usage is TRBV28 and J usage is TRBJ1-5; TRBD1 matches at 9 bases. J gave up 3 bases and V 7 bases, and 7 bases lay outside the gene matches. The CDR3 spans 15 residues. The germline V gene has CDR1 MDHEN and CDR2 SYDVKM. Written as DNA, the CDR3 is TGTGCCAGCACCCCCGGGACAGGGATCAATCAGCCCCAGCATTTT. Translating gives CASTPGTGINQPQHF. Based on the CDR3 plus reference TRBV28 and TRBJ1-5, the full variable domain is DVKVTQSSRYLVKRTGEKVFLECVQDMDHENMFWYRQDPGLGLRLIYFSYDVKMKEKGDIPEGYSVSREKKERFSLILESASTNQTSMYLCASTPGTGINQPQHFGDGTRLSIL.

The V and J genes are TRBV6-1 and TRBJ2-3, with TRBD1 identical over 7 bases. The CDR3 is 15 amino acids. With V trimmed by 6 bases and J by 1 base, 7 bases remained unmatched. Germline CDR1 reads MNHNS; CDR2 reads SASEGT. This chain's CDR3 is CASSPRQGGTDTQYF. CDR3 coding DNA: TGTGCCAGCAGCCCTCGACAGGGTGGCACAGATACGCAGTATTTT.

This clone was observed a few times. The junction departs from the called germline gene at one end, perhaps through a read error. The V gene is TRBV7-9, the J gene TRBJ1-4; the D gene is possibly TRBD1 (6 bases). CDR3 size: 17 residues. The V gene's germline CDR1 is SEHNR and CDR2 FQNEAQ (reference sequence). This chain's CDR3 is CSSSLGQTGVGDEKLFF. CDR3 nucleotides: TGTTCCAGCAGCCTTGGACAGACCGGCGTGGGGGATGAAAAACTGTTTTTT.

There are a few counts of this clone. This chain links TRBV28 with TRBJ1-2, with D possibly matching TRBD1 (6 bases). The CDR3 length is 13 residues. The V end was cut by 5 bases, the J end by 12 bases, with 19 bases between. CDR1 and CDR2 (germline): MDHEN, SYDVKM. In DNA form, the CDR3 reads TGTGCCAGCAGTGGGGGCAGGGGAAGGGACCACACCTTC. It specifies CASSGGRGRDHTF.

In this sample, this clone turned up a few times. The rearrangement uses TRBV27 and TRBJ2-1, with TRBD2 identical over 10 bases. J was trimmed by 5 bases and V by 5 bases; bases with no gene match: 12. CDR3 length: 17 amino acids. CDR1 is MNHEY and CDR2 is SMNVEV in the germline V gene (reference sequence). For the CDR3, the DNA is TGTGCCAGCAGTCGCGCCCCCTTAGCGGGAGGCCACAATGAGCAGTTCTTC. Translation gives CASSRAPLAGGHNEQFF.

The chain carries TRBV6-5 and TRBJ2-1; 10 positions match TRBD2. Germline V gene sequence: CDR1 MNHEY, CDR2 SVGAGI. The CDR3 spans 16 residues. The V and J ends lost 2 bases and 4 bases, in that order; junction bases with no gene match: 5. The CDR3 reads CASSYLPTSGYNEQFF. CDR3 DNA sequence: TGTGCCAGCAGTTACCTCCCGACTAGCGGGTACAATGAGCAGTTCTTC.

The V gene is TRBV11-2, the J gene TRBJ2-5; TRBD1 aligns across 7 bases. CDR1 and CDR2 (germline): SGHAT, FQNNGV. The CDR3 runs to 15 residues. The junction had 11 bases not matched to a gene; V was cut back by 5 bases and J by 5 bases. The chain's CDR3 is CASSLLKGDSETQYF. In nucleotides, the CDR3 is TGTGCCAGCAGCCTCCTCAAGGGGGACAGTGAGACCCAGTACTTC.

About this clone itself: Mismatch with germline at one junction end may stem from a read error. This chain uses TRBV7-9 with TRBJ2-7; 9 bases fit TRBD1. Germline CDR1 and CDR2: SEHNR and FQNEAQ (reference sequence). This CDR3 is built from 14 residues. CDR3: CSSSFGTGPYEQYF. Written as DNA, the CDR3 is TGTTCCAGCAGCTTCGGGACAGGGCCCTACGAGCAGTACTTC.

The V gene is TRBV7-2, the J gene TRBJ1-2; D may be TRBD1 (6 bases). The germline V and J ends were trimmed by 3 bases and 8 bases, with 22 bases remaining between them. This CDR3 region has 16 residues. Germline assignment: CDR1 SGHTA and CDR2 FQGNSA. The CDR3 spells CASSFSRQDRGYGYTF. In DNA, the CDR3 is TGTGCCAGCAGCTTCTCTCGACAGGATCGTGGGTACGGCTACACCTTC.

V is TRBV27 and J is TRBJ1-4; TRBD1 matches at 9 bases. Unmatched junction bases numbered 8, after V lost 4 bases and J lost 8 bases. The CDR3 consists of 15 residues. Germline V gene data show CDR1 as MNHEY and CDR2 as SMNVEV (reference sequence). CDR3 in amino acids: CASSSMDRGPEKLFF. The CDR3 DNA reads TGTGCCAGCAGTTCAATGGACAGGGGCCCCGAAAAACTGTTTTTT. The full variable domain, in which reference TRBV27 and TRBJ1-4 provide the parts outside the CDR3, is EAQVTQNPRYLITVTGKKLTVTCSQNMNHEYMSWYRQDPGLGLRQIYYSMNVEVTDKGDVPEGYKVSRKEKRNFPLILESPSPNQTSLYFCASSSMDRGPEKLFFGSGTQLSVL.

V gene TRBV4-1 combines with J gene TRBJ2-1, with 8 positions matching TRBD2. CDR3 length: 17 residues. Looked up from germline, CDR1 is MGHRA and CDR2 is YSYEKL. The V gene end was trimmed by 1 base and the J gene end by 3 bases; junction bases not matched to a gene: 8. The CDR3 sequence is CASSQGNSGTSYNEQFF. The CDR3 coding sequence is TGCGCCAGCAGCCAAGGAAACTCCGGGACTAGCTACAATGAGCAGTTCTTC.